This note documents a single T cell receptor (beta chain) sequence. These data originate in a study of shared clonotypes between healthy human individuals. Turning to the study itself: Plates per donor: three CD4 naive, three CD4 memory, two CD8 naive, one CD8 memory.

Method: immunoSEQ multiplex PCR; TCRdb's copy keeps in-frame clones and lacks some. The sample carries roughly 2,300,000 clones, roughly 90% recorded once. Donors were healthy HIV-negative adults without recently reported acute infections or vaccinations. Caucasian adults living in Nashville, Tennessee, provided all samples. A CD45RA+ naive subset and a CD45RA-negative memory subset were split from CD4+ cells. Input material: naive CD4+ T cells from PBMCs. Subset indicated: CD45RA+ positively selected. The clonotype was recovered from a man aged 18 to 29 in good health. Some clones in this sample may be carry-over from other donors' samples.

The CDR3 DNA is TGTGCCAGCAGCACTCGGACTAGCGGGAGAGGTTACGAGCAGTACTTC. Amino acids: CASSTRTSGRGYEQYF. The chain carries TRBV7-9 and TRBJ2-7; 13 nucleotides line up with TRBD2. CDR1 is SEHNR and CDR2 is FQNEAQ in the germline V gene (reference sequence). The CDR3 consists of 16 residues. J gave up 4 bases and V 5 bases, and 8 bases lay outside the gene matches.